Presented here are 28 T cell receptor beta chains from one specimen sequenced in a study of CD8 T cells in Susac syndrome. The RNA, 0.5 to 1 ug, was put through reverse transcription using random hexamers. TCRdb re-analysed the immunoSEQ multiplex PCR reads in MiXCR, keeping a single row per CDR3 protein. The sample carries approximately 150,000 distinct CDR3 sequences, approximately 93% recorded once. Material: CD4+ T cells from PBMCs. These receptors were collected from a human donor in good health.

The V and J genes are TRBV2 and TRBJ2-7, with no clear D. The CDR3 loop spans 13 amino acids. Trimming pared 7 bases from V and 3 bases from J, leaving 13 bases between. Germline V gene sequence: CDR1 SNHLY, CDR2 FYNNEI. The CDR3: CASKLTYLYEQYF. In nucleotides, the CDR3 is TGTGCCAGCAAGCTGACTTACCTCTACGAGCAGTACTTC.

The rearrangement uses TRBV12-3 or TRBV12-4 and TRBJ1-6; D not resolved. Deletions cut 4 bases from V and 5 bases from J, with 3 bases between. This CDR3 comprises 12 residues. This CDR3 reads CASSSDNSPLHF. The CDR3 DNA reads as TGTGCCAGCAGTTCAGATAATTCACCCCTCCACTTT.

This clonotype showed up just once. The gene calls are TRBV3-1 and TRBJ1-4; D uncertain. The CDR3 loop spans 13 amino acids. V was shortened by 4 bases and J by 8 bases, with 11 bases between the two germline ends. Germline values: CDR1 LGHDT, CDR2 YNNKEL (reference sequence). DNA of the CDR3: TGTGCCAGCAGCCCCGGTAGAGGCGAAAAACTGTTTTTT. It is translated as CASSPGRGEKLFF.

This chain uses TRBV7-2 with TRBJ2-3, with 14 bases matching TRBD2. This CDR3 region has 19 residues. Germline V CDR1 and CDR2: SGHTA, FQGNSA. The J segment lost 0 bases and the V segment lost 4 bases, leaving 9 bases of the junction unmatched. CDR3 sequence: CASSSRGLAGGLSTDTQYF. The CDR3 DNA reads as TGTGCCAGCAGCTCCCGAGGACTAGCGGGAGGATTAAGCACAGATACGCAGTATTTT. The full variable domain, rest sourced from reference TRBV7-2 and TRBJ2-3, is GAGVSQSPSNKVTEKGKDVELRCDPISGHTALYWYRQSLGQGLEFLIYFQGNSAPDKSGLPSDRFSAERTGGSVSTLTIQRTQQEDSAVYLCASSSRGLAGGLSTDTQYFGPGTRLTVL.

This chain joins TRBV20-1 and TRBJ2-5; no firm D call. V was trimmed by 5 bases and J by 5 bases, leaving 18 bases between them. Germline assignment: CDR1 DFQATT and CDR2 SNEGSKA (reference sequence). The CDR3 length is 14 residues. The chain's CDR3 is CSASLLFDGETQYF. The CDR3 DNA follows: TGCAGTGCTTCCCTACTTTTCGACGGGGAGACCCAGTACTTC.

The V and J genes are TRBV24-1 and TRBJ2-1; D is undetermined. There are 14 residues in the CDR3. V was shortened by 5 bases and J by 0 bases, with 7 bases between the two germline ends. CDR1 and CDR2 (germline): KGHDR, SFDVKD. The CDR3 reads CATSGRSSYNEQFF. CDR3 DNA: TGTGCCACCAGTGGAAGAAGCTCCTACAATGAGCAGTTCTTC.

CDR3 sequence (DNA): TGCAGTGCTCCCTATTCCAGGGGGCATCAGCCCCAGCATTTT. Protein: CSAPYSRGHQPQHF. The V and J genes are TRBV20-1 and TRBJ1-5; 8 bases agree with TRBD1. This CDR3 region has 14 residues. Germline V lookup: CDR1 DFQATT, CDR2 SNEGSKA (reference sequence). V gave up 5 bases and J gave up 5 bases; unmatched junction bases: 8.

DNA of the CDR3: TGCAGTGCTAGAGATTCGAAGGATTTTAGCAATCAGCCCCAGCATTTT. Its protein product is CSARDSKDFSNQPQHF. The rearrangement links TRBV20-1 to TRBJ1-5; D is undetermined. V lost 0 bases to trimming and J lost 0 bases, with 12 bases between them. Germline CDR1 and CDR2: DFQATT and SNEGSKA (reference sequence). The CDR3 runs to 16 residues.

This chain links TRBV29-1 with TRBJ1-5, with unresolved D. Germline V gene data show CDR1 as SQVTM and CDR2 as ANQGSEA. Trimming took off 5 bases at V and 0 bases at J, with 5 bases between the two ends. This CDR3 contains 12 residues. DNA of the CDR3: TGCAGCGTTCGGGTTAGCAATCAGCCCCAGCATTTT. Amino acids: CSVRVSNQPQHF.

This clonotype was seen once. The chain recombines TRBV9 with TRBJ1-3, with D perhaps matching TRBD1 (5 bases). Germline CDR1 reads SGDLS; CDR2 reads YYNGEE. This CDR3 contains 16 residues. V lost 4 bases and J 3 bases, leaving 17 bases between the germline ends. This CDR3 is CASSPPGQTLGNTIYF. In DNA, the CDR3 is TGTGCCAGCAGCCCCCCGGGGCAGACTCTTGGAAACACCATATATTTT.

J is TRBJ1-1 and V is TRBV20-1; no firm D call. This CDR3 comprises 13 residues. The V gene's germline CDR1 is DFQATT and CDR2 SNEGSKA (reference sequence). V dropped 2 bases and J dropped 6 bases, with 13 bases sitting between them. CDR3 nucleotide sequence: TGCAGTGCTAGACCCTTTTCAGGTCCTGAAGCTTTCTTT. Its translation is CSARPFSGPEAFF.

The rearrangement links TRBV19 to TRBJ2-7, with 9 nucleotides matching TRBD1. The CDR3 length is 16 residues. The V segment lost 3 bases and the J segment 4 bases; nucleotides outside the gene matches: 10. The germline V gene encodes CDR1 LNHDA and CDR2 SQIVND (reference sequence). This CDR3 is CASSIGPGTGRYEQYF. The CDR3 bases are TGTGCCAGTAGTATTGGGCCCGGGACAGGGCGTTACGAGCAGTACTTC. The full variable domain, completed using reference TRBV19 and TRBJ2-7, is DGGITQSPKYLFRKEGQNVTLSCEQNLNHDAMYWYRQDPGQGLRLIYYSQIVNDFQKGDIAEGYSVSREKKESFPLTVTSAQKNPTAFYLCASSIGPGTGRYEQYFGPGTRLTVT.

V is TRBV12-3 or TRBV12-4 and J is TRBJ2-5, with TRBD1 identical over 7 bases. The J segment lost 5 bases and the V segment lost 7 bases, leaving 10 bases of the junction unmatched. CDR3 length: 14 residues. The CDR3 loop reads CASTLGGSVETQYF. In DNA form, the CDR3 reads TGTGCCAGCACCTTAGGGGGCAGTGTTGAGACCCAGTACTTC.

The chain uses TRBV20-1 and TRBJ1-4; maybe TRBD1 (5 bases). The V end was cut by 0 bases, the J end by 7 bases, with 12 bases between. Looked up from germline, CDR1 is DFQATT and CDR2 is SNEGSKA (reference sequence). The CDR3 contains 14 residues. The CDR3 DNA is TGCAGTGCTAGAGATCAGGGATGGGGTGAAAAACTGTTTTTT. Protein: CSARDQGWGEKLFF.

V and J are TRBV11-1 and TRBJ1-1, with TRBD1 matching over 7 bases. Germline V gene data show CDR1 as SGHAT and CDR2 as FQDESV (reference sequence). The CDR3 extends over 17 amino acids. J lost 0 bases, V lost 4 bases, and 11 bases had no gene match. The CDR3 sequence is CASSSYRGWVLNTEAFF. DNA of the CDR3: TGTGCCAGCAGCTCCTACAGGGGATGGGTTTTGAACACTGAAGCTTTCTTT.

The chain carries TRBV20-1 and TRBJ2-3, with D tentatively TRBD1 (5 bases). CDR3 length equals 14 residues. The V and J ends lost 6 bases and 0 bases respectively, with 13 bases between them. CDR1 is DFQATT, CDR2 SNEGSKA, per germline (reference sequence). CDR3 protein: CSAPTDPSTDTQYF. The CDR3 DNA sequence: TGCAGTGCCCCGACAGACCCTAGCACAGATACGCAGTATTTT.

The chain combines TRBV12-3 or TRBV12-4 with TRBJ2-7; TRBD1 matches at 7 bases. The CDR3 length is 14 residues. The junction had 5 bases not matched to a gene; V was cut back by 2 bases and J by 4 bases. CDR3 amino acids: CASSLRQGAYEQYF. For the CDR3, the DNA is TGTGCCAGCAGTTTAAGACAGGGTGCGTACGAGCAGTACTTC.

V and J are TRBV9 and TRBJ2-3, with D perhaps matching TRBD1 or TRBD2 (5 bases each). Between the trimmed V and J ends, which lost 0 bases and 3 bases, there was a span of 14 bases. The CDR3 has 16 amino acids. The germline CDR1 and CDR2 sequences are SGDLS and YYNGEE. CDR3 region: CASSVVKGTGTDTQYF. The DNA for the CDR3 is TGTGCCAGCAGCGTAGTGAAGGGGACCGGGACAGATACGCAGTATTTT.

This clonotype was recorded only once. V gene TRBV7-3 combines with J gene TRBJ2-2; D call uncertain. V was clipped by 5 bases and J by 5 bases, with 6 bases between them. This CDR3 has 12 residues. Looked up from germline, CDR1 is SGHTA and CDR2 is FQGTGA. As DNA, the CDR3 is TGTGCCAGCAGCCAAAGGACCGGGGAGCTGTTTTTT. Amino acids: CASSQRTGELFF.

The genes are TRBV9 and TRBJ1-1, with a weak D call TRBD1 (6 bases). V was trimmed by 5 bases and J by 5 bases, leaving 13 bases between them. Germline CDR1 and CDR2: SGDLS and YYNGEE. This CDR3 spans 13 amino acids. The chain's CDR3 is CASRPEGGTEAFF. DNA for the CDR3: TGTGCCAGCAGGCCCGAGGGGGGGACTGAAGCTTTCTTT.

V is TRBV28 and J is TRBJ2-7, with D possibly being TRBD2 (5 bases). The germline V gene has CDR1 MDHEN and CDR2 SYDVKM. The length of the CDR3 is 15 residues. V lost 2 bases, J lost 3 bases, and 14 bases lay in between. The CDR3 loop reads CASSLQPRSGYEQYF. In DNA, the CDR3 is TGTGCCAGCAGTTTACAGCCGAGGAGCGGCTACGAGCAGTACTTC.

The V call is TRBV29-1, the J call TRBJ2-3; possibly TRBD2 for D (6 bases). Germline assignment: CDR1 SQVTM and CDR2 ANQGSEA. This CDR3 is built from 14 residues. The V gene lost 3 bases and the J gene lost 4 bases, with 14 bases spanning the gap. CDR3 sequence: CSVDVTGVADTQYF. CDR3 nucleotides: TGCAGCGTTGACGTAACGGGAGTCGCAGATACGCAGTATTTT.

The J gene is TRBJ2-3, the V gene TRBV7-9, with 10 bases lining up with TRBD2. The CDR3 consists of 15 residues. Trimming removed 4 bases from V and 7 bases from J; junction bases left unmatched: 8. Germline V gives CDR1 SEHNR, CDR2 FQNEAQ (reference sequence). The CDR3: CASSSGTSAPYTQYF. DNA for the CDR3: TGTGCCAGCAGCTCCGGGACTAGCGCCCCCTATACGCAGTATTTT.

The V and J genes are TRBV20-1 and TRBJ2-7, with 7 bases lining up with TRBD2. In germline, CDR1 is DFQATT, CDR2 SNEGSKA (reference sequence). V lost 3 bases to trimming and J lost 1 base; unmatched junction nucleotides: 9. The CDR3 consists of 15 residues. The CDR3 reads CSASSGGSLSYEQYF. For the CDR3, the DNA is TGCAGTGCTAGCTCCGGCGGGAGTCTATCCTACGAGCAGTACTTC.

The genes are TRBV12-5 and TRBJ2-3; D gene uncertain. V shed 0 bases and J shed 5 bases, with 6 bases lying between them. Per the germline V gene, CDR1 is LGHNT and CDR2 is FRNRAP. This CDR3 contains 13 residues. This CDR3 is CASGLVGQDTQYF. The DNA of the CDR3 is TGTGCTAGTGGTTTGGTCGGTCAAGATACGCAGTATTTT.

V usage is TRBV2 and J usage is TRBJ1-2, with 8 bases identical to TRBD1. This CDR3 region has 15 residues. Trimming took 6 bases from V and 8 from J; bases not matched to a gene: 14. Germline V gene data show CDR1 as SNHLY and CDR2 as FYNNEI. CDR3 in DNA: TGTGCCAGCAGCGCCAAGTTGGGGACAGGATTGGGCTACACCTTC. It codes for CASSAKLGTGLGYTF.

The V call is TRBV3-1, the J call TRBJ1-5; D remains unclear. The germline CDR1 and CDR2 sequences are LGHDT and YNNKEL (reference sequence). V shed 3 bases and J shed 5 bases, with 11 bases lying between them. This CDR3 has 14 residues. The CDR3 region has the DNA TGTGCCAGCAGCCACCAAGTGTCTTATCAGCCCCAGCATTTT. Translated: CASSHQVSYQPQHF.

V is TRBV18 and J is TRBJ2-1; 13 bases map to TRBD2. The CDR3 consists of 16 residues. From germline, CDR1 is KGHSH and CDR2 LQKENI. With V trimmed by 6 bases and J by 9 bases, 11 bases remained unmatched. For the CDR3, the DNA is TGTGCCAGCTCCCTTGGACTAGCGGGAGCCTCTACTGAGCAGTTCTTC. Translation gives CASSLGLAGASTEQFF. Full variable domain (remainder filled in from reference TRBV18 and TRBJ2-1): NAGVMQNPRHLVRRRGQEARLRCSPMKGHSHVYWYRQLPEEGLKFMVYLQKENIIDESGMPKERFSAEFPKEGPSILRIQQVVRGDSAAYFCASSLGLAGASTEQFFGPGTRLTVL.